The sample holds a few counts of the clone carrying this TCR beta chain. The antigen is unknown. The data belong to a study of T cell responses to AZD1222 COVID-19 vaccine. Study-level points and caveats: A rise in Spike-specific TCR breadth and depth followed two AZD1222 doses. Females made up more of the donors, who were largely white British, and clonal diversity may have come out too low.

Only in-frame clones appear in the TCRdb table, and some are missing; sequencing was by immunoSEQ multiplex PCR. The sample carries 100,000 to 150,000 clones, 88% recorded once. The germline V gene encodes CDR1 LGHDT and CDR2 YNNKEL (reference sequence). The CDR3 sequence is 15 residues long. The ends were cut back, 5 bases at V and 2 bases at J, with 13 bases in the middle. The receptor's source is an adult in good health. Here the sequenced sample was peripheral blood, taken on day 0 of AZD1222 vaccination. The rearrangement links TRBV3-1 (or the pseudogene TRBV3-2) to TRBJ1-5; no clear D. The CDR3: CASSNTAVGNQPQHF. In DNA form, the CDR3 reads TGTGCCAGCAGCAACACAGCTGTGGGCAATCAGCCCCAGCATTTT.